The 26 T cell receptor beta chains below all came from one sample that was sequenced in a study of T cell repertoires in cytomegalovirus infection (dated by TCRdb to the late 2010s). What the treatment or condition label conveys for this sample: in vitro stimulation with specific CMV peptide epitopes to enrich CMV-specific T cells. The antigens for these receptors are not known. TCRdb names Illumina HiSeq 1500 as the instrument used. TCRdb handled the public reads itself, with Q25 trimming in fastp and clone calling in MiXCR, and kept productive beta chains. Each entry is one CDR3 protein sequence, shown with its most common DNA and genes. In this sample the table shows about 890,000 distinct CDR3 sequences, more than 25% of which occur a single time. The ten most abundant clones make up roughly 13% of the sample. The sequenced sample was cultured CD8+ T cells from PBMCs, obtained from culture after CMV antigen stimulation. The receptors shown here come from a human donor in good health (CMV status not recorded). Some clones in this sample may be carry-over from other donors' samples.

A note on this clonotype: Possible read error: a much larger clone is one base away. Here the CDR3 reads CASSQEAGAYNEQFF. In DNA form, the CDR3 reads TGTGCCAGCAGCCAAGAAGCGGGGGCCTACAATGAGCAGTTCTTC. This chain connects TRBV3-1 to TRBJ2-1; 8 bases match TRBD2. From germline, CDR1 is LGHDT and CDR2 YNNKEL (reference sequence). The CDR3 spans 15 residues. The junction had 0 bases not matched to a gene; V was cut back by 0 bases and J by 2 bases.

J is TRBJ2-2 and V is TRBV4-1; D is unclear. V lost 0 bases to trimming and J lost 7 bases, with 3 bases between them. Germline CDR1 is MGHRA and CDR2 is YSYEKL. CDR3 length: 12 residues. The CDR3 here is CASSQEVGELFF. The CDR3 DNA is TGCGCCAGCAGCCAAGAGGTCGGGGAGCTGTTTTTT.

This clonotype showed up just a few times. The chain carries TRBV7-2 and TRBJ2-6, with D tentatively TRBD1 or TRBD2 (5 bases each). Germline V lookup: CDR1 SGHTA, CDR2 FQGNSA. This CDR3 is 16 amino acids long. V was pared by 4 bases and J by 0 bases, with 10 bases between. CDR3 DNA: TGTGCCAGCAGCTCAGTTGGGGGCTCTGGGGCCAACGTCCTGACTTTC. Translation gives CASSSVGGSGANVLTF.

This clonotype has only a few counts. CDR3 protein: CASSYGFLTDGYTF. The DNA for the CDR3 is TGTGCCAGCAGTTATGGTTTCTTGACGGATGGCTACACCTTC. This chain links TRBV6-8 with TRBJ1-2; D unresolved. V was pared by 3 bases and J by 6 bases, with 14 bases between. Germline CDR1 reads MNHGY; CDR2 reads SAAAGT. The CDR3 length is 14 residues.

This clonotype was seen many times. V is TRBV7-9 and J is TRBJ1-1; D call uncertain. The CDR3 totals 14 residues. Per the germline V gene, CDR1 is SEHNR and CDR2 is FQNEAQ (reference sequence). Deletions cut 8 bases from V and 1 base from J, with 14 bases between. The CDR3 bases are TGTGCCAGCCCCGGGGAGGGCTCGAACACTGAAGCTTTCTTT. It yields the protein CASPGEGSNTEAFF. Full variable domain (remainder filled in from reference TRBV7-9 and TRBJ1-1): DTGVSQNPRHKITKRGQNVTFRCDPISEHNRLYWYRQTLGQGPEFLTYFQNEAQLEKSRLLSDRFSAERPKGSFSTLEIQRTEQGDSAMYLCASPGEGSNTEAFFGQGTRLTVV.

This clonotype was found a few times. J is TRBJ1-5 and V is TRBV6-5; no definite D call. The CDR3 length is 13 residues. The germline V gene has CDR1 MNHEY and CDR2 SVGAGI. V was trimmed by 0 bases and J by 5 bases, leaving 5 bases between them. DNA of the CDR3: TGTGCCAGCAGTTACTCGGCGGATCAGCCCCAGCATTTT. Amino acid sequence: CASSYSADQPQHF.

The CDR3 loop is CASSQVTGGNQPQHF. The DNA of the CDR3 is TGCGCCAGCAGCCAAGTGACAGGGGGCAATCAGCCCCAGCATTTT. This chain joins TRBV4-3 and TRBJ1-5; 8 nucleotides agree with TRBD1. Looked up from germline, CDR1 is LGHNA and CDR2 is YSLEER. The CDR3 consists of 15 residues. The J segment lost 2 bases and the V segment lost 1 base, leaving 1 base of the junction unmatched.

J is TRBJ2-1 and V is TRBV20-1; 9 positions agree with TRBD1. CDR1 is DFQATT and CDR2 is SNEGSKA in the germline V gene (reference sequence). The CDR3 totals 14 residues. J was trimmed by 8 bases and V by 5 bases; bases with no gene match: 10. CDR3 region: CSADLDRGGDEQFF. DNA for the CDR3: TGCAGTGCTGACCTGGACAGGGGAGGTGATGAGCAGTTCTTC.

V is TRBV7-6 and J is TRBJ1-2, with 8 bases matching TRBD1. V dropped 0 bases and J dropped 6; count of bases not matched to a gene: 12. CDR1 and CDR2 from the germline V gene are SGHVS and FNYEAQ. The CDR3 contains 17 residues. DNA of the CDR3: TGTGCCAGCAGCTTAGCGCGGCAGGGTCGACAGGGGCATGGCTACACCTTC. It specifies CASSLARQGRQGHGYTF.

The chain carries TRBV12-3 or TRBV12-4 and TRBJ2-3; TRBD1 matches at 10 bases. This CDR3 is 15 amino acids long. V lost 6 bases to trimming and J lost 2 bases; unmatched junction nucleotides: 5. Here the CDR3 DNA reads TGTGCCAGCAGGCCGGGACAGGGGAACACAGATACGCAGTATTTT. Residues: CASRPGQGNTDTQYF.

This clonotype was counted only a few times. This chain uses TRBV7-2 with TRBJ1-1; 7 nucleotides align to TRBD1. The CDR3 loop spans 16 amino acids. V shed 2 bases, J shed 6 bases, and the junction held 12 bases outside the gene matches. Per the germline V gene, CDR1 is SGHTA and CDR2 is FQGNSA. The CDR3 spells CASSLLTGARLSEAFF. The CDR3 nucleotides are TGTGCCAGCAGCTTACTCACAGGGGCGCGGCTCTCTGAAGCTTTCTTT. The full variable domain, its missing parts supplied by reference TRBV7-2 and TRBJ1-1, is GAGVSQSPSNKVTEKGKDVELRCDPISGHTALYWYRQSLGQGLEFLIYFQGNSAPDKSGLPSDRFSAERTGGSVSTLTIQRTQQEDSAVYLCASSLLTGARLSEAFFGQGTRLTVV.

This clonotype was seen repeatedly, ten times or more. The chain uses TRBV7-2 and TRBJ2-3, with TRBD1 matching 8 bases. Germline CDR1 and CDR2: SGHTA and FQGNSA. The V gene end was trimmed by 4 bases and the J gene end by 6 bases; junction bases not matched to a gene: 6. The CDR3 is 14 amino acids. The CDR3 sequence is CASSSTHRGDTQYF. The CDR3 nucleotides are TGTGCCAGCAGCTCAACCCACAGGGGGGATACGCAGTATTTT.

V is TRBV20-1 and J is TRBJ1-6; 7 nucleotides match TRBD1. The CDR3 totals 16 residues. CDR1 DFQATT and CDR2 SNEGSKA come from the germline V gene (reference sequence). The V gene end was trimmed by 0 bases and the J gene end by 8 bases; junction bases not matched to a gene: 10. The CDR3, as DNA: TGCAGTGCTAGAGAGATGGGACAGAGGATTGATTCACCCCTCCACTTT. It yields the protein CSAREMGQRIDSPLHF.

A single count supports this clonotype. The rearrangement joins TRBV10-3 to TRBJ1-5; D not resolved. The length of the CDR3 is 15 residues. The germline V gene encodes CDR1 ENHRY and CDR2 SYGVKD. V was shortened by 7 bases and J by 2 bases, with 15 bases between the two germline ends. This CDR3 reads CAITEYEEGNQPQHF. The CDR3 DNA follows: TGTGCCATCACCGAGTATGAGGAAGGCAATCAGCCCCAGCATTTT.

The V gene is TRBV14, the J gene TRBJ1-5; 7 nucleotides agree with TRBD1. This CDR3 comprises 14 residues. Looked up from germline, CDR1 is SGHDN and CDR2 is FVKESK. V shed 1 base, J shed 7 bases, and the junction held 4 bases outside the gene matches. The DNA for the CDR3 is TGTGCCAGCAGCCAAGCCAGGGGGTACCAGCCCCAGCATTTT. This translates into CASSQARGYQPQHF.

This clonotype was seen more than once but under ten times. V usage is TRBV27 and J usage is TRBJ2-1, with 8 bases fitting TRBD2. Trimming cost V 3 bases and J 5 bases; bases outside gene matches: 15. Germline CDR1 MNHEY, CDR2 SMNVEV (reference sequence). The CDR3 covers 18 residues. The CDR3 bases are TGTGCCAGCAGTTTCGCGGATCTTACTAGCGGTACCCACAATGAGCAGTTCTTC. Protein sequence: CASSFADLTSGTHNEQFF.

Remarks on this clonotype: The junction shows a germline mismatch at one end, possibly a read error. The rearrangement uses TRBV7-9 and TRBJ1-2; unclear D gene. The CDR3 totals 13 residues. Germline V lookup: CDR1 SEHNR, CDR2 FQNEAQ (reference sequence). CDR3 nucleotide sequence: TGTGCCAACAGCCCAGGTAGCCCCTATGGCTACACCTTC. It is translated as CANSPGSPYGYTF.

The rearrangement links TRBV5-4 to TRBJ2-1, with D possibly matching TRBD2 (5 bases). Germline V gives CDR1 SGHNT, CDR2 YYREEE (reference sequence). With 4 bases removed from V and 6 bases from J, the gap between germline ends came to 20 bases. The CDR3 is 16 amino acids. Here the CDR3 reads CASSPSGSTSPNEQFF. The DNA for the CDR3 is TGTGCCAGCAGCCCCTCCGGTTCTACTAGTCCCAATGAGCAGTTCTTC.

The CDR3 DNA is TGCAGTGCTAGTAGGGGACTCCAAGAGACCCAGTACTTC. It encodes CSASRGLQETQYF. The chain carries TRBV20-1 and TRBJ2-5; D is perhaps TRBD2 (6 bases). CDR3 length: 13 residues. Germline V CDR1 and CDR2: DFQATT, SNEGSKA (reference sequence). Trimming removed 3 bases at V and 1 base at J, with 9 bases between.

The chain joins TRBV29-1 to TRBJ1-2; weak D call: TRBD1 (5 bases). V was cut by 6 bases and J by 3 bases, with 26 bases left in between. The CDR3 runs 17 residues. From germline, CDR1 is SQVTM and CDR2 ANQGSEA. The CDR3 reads CSVALQDTNLGHYGYTF. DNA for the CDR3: TGCAGCGTAGCTTTGCAGGACACCAACCTCGGGCACTATGGCTACACCTTC.

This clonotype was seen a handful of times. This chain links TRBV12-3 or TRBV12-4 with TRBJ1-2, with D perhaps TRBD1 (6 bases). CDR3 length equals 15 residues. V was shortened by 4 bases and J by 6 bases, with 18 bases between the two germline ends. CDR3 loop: CASSSRNRRDNGYTF. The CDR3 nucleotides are TGTGCCAGCAGTTCTCGTAACCGACGGGACAATGGCTACACCTTC.

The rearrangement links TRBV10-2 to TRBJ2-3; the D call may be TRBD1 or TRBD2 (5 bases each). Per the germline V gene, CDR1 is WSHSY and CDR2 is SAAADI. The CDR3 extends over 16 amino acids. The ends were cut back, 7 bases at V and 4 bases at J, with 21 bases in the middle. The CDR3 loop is CASTARGRGGADTQYF. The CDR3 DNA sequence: TGCGCCAGCACAGCCCGAGGACGGGGCGGCGCAGATACGCAGTATTTT.

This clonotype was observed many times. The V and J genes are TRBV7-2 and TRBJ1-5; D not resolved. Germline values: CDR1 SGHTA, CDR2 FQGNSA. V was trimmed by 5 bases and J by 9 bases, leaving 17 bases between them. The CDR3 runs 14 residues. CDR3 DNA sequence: TGTGCCAGCAGCGCAGACCCGTTAATTCGGCCCCAGCATTTT. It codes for CASSADPLIRPQHF.

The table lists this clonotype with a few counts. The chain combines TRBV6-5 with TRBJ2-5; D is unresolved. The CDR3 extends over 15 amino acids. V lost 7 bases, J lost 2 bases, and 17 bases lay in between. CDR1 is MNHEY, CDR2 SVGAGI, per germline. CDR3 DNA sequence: TGTGCCAGCACTAAAGCAGGCGGTCGGCAAGAGACCCAGTACTTC. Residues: CASTKAGGRQETQYF.

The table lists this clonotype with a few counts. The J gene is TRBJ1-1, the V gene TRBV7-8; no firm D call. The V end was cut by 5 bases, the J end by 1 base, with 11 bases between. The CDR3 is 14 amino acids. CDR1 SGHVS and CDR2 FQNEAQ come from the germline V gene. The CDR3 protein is CASSQPLRNTEAFF. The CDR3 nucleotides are TGTGCCAGCAGCCAGCCATTAAGGAACACTGAAGCTTTCTTT. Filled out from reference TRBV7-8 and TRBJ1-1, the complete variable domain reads GAGVSQSPRYKVAKRGQDVALRCDPISGHVSLFWYQQALGQGPEFLTYFQNEAQLDKSGLPSDRFFAERPEGSVSTLKIQRTQQEDSAVYLCASSQPLRNTEAFFGQGTRLTVV.

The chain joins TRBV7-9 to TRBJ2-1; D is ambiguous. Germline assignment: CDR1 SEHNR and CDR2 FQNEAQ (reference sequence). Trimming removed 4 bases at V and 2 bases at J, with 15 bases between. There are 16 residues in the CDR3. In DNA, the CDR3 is TGTGCCAGCAGCTCAGGTCACCGCCGGGCCTACAATGAGCAGTTCTTC. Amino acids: CASSSGHRRAYNEQFF.